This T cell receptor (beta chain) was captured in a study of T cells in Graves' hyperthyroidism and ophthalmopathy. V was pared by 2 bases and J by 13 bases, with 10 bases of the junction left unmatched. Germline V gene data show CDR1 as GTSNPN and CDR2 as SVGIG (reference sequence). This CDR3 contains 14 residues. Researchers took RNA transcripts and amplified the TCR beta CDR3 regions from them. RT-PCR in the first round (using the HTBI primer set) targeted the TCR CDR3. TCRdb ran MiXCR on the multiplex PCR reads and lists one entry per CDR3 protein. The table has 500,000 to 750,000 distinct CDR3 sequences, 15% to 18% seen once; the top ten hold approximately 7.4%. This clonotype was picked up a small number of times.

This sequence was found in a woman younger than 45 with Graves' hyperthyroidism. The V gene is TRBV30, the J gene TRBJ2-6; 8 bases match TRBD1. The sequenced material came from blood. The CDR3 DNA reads TGTGCCTGGAGTCGTAGGGACAGGTCCCTGGTCCTGACTTTC. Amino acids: CAWSRRDRSLVLTF. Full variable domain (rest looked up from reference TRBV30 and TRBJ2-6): SQTIHQWPATLVQPVGSPLSLECTVEGTSNPNLYWYRQAAGRGLQLLFYSVGIGQISSEVPQNLSASRPQDRQFILSSKKLLLSDSGFYLCAWSRRDRSLVLTFGAGSRLTVL.